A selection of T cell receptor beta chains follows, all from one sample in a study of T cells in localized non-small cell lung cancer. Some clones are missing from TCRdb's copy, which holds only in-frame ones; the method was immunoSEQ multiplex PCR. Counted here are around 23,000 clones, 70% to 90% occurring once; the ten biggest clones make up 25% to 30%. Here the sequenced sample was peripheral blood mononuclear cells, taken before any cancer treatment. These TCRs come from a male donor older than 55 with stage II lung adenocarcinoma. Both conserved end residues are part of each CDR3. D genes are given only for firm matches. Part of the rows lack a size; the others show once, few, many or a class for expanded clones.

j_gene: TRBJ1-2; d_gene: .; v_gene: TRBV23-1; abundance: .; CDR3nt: TGCGCCAGCAGTCAATCGATTCCGGGGGGGTCGAACTATGGCTACACCTTC; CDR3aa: CASSQSIPGGSNYGYTF
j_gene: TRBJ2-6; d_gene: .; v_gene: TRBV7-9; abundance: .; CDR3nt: TGTGCCAGCAGCTTATCACGGAACAGTTTTTCGGGGGCCAACGTCCTGACTTTC; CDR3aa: CASSLSRNSFSGANVLTF
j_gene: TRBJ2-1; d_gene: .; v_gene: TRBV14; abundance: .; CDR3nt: TGTGCCAGCAGCCAAGTATCACCCTACAATGAGCAGTTCTTC; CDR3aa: CASSQVSPYNEQFF
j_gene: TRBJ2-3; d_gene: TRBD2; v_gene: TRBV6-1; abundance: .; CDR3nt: TGTGCCAGCAGTGAATTGGGACTAGCGGCCACAGATACGCAGTATTTT; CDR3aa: CASSELGLAATDTQYF
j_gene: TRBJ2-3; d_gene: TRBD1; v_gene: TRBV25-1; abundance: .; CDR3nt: TGTGCCAGCAGTCTCCCGGGACAGGGCACAGATACGCAGTATTTT; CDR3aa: CASSLPGQGTDTQYF
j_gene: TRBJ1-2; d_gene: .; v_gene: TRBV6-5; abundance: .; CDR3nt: TGTGCCAGCAGTTACTACAAGACGGGAGGCTACACCTTC; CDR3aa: CASSYYKTGGYTF
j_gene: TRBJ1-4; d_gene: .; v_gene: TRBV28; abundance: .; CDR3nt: TGTGCCAGCAGTTTACTCGGGGGTCGAGAAAAACTGTTTTTT; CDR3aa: CASSLLGGREKLFF
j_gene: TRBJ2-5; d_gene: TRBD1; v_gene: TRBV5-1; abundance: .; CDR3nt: TGCGCCAGCAGCTTGACAGGGGGCAAGGGTGAGACCCAGTACTTC; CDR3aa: CASSLTGGKGETQYF
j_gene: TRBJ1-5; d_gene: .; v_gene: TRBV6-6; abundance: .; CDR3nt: TGTGCCAGCAGTTACCAGGGTGGCAATCAGCCCCAGCATTTT; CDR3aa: CASSYQGGNQPQHF
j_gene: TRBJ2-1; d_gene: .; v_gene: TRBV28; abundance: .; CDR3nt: TGTGCCAGCAGTTACAGGGGAGGCCATGAGCAGTTCTTC; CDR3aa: CASSYRGGHEQFF
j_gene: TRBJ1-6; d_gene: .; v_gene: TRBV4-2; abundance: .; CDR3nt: TGTGCCAGCAGCCAAGAAAGGAATTCACCCCTCCACTTT; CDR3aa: CASSQERNSPLHF
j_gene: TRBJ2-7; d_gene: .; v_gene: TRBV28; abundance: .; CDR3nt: TGTGCCAGCACCCTTCGGGACGAGCAGTACTTC; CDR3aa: CASTLRDEQYF
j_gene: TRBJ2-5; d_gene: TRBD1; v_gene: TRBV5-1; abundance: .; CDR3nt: TGCGCCAGCAGCACTTACAGGGGACAAGAGACCCAGTACTTC; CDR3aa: CASSTYRGQETQYF
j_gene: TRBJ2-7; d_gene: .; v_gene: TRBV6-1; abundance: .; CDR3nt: TGTGCCAGCAGTGATCGGACCTACGAGCAGTACTTC; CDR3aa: CASSDRTYEQYF
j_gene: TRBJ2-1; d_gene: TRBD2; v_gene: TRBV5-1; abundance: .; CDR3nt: TGCGCCAGCAGCTTGGTCCTAGCGGCCTCCTACAATGAGCAGTTCTTC; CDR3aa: CASSLVLAASYNEQFF
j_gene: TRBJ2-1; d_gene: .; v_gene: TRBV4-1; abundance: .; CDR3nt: TGCGCCAGCAGCCAAAACCCTAGTCCTCCTCCCCAATTACTGTTCTTC; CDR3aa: CASSQNPSPPPQLLFF
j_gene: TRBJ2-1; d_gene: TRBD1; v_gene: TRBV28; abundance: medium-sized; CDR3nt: TGTGCCAGCAGTAGGGACAGAGCTTTGTTCTTC; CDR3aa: CASSRDRALFF
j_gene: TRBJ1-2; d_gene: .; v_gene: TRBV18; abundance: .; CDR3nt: TGTGCCAGCTCACCCGGGCCGGCCGCCGTATATGGCTACACCTTC; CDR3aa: CASSPGPAAVYGYTF
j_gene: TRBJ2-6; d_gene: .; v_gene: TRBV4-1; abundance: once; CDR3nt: TGCGCCAGCAGCCCCCCACTGTCCCCTGGGGCCAACGTCCTGACTTTC; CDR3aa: CASSPPLSPGANVLTF
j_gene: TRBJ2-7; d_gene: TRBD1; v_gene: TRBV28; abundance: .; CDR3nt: TGTGCCAGCATTGACAGGGTGAACGAGCAGTACTTC; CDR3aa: CASIDRVNEQYF
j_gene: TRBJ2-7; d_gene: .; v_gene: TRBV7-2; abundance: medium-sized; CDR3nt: TGTGCCAGCAGCTTATCTCCGGTCAGCCCCTACGAGCAGTACTTC; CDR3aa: CASSLSPVSPYEQYF
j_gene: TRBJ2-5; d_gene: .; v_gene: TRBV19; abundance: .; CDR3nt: TGTGCCAGTAGTCCTCGAGAAGGGGAGACCCAGTACTTC; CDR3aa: CASSPREGETQYF
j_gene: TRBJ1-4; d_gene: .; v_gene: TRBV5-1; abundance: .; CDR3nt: TGCGCCAGCAGCTTTCACCCACCCTCGAGCCTAAAACCCAGGACTAATGAAAAACTGTTTTTT; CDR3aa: CASSFHPPSSLKPRTNEKLFF
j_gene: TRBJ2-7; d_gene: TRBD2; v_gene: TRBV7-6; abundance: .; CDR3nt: TGTGCCAGCAGCTTATCTAGCGGGAGCGACGAGCAGTACTTC; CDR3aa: CASSLSSGSDEQYF
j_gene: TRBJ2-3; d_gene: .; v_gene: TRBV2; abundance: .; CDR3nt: TGTGCCAGCAGTTATCAAGATACGCAGTATTTT; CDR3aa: CASSYQDTQYF
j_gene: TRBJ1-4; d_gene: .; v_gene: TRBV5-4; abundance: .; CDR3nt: TGTGCCAGCAGCCTCGGAGGGGGTGGTAATGAAAAACTGTTTTTT; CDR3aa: CASSLGGGGNEKLFF
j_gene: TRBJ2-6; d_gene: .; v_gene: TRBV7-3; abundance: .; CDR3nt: TGTGCCAGCAGCCCTCCAGGGTCTGGGGCCAACGTCCTGACTTTC; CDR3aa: CASSPPGSGANVLTF
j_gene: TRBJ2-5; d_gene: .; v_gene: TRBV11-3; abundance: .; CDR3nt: TGTGCCAGCAGCTTAAAGGCGGAAAAGACCCAGTACTTC; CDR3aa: CASSLKAEKTQYF
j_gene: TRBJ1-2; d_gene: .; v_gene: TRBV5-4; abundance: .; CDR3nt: TGTGCCAGCAGCTCCAACGTGGGTACCCGGGGCTACACCTTC; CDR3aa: CASSSNVGTRGYTF